These 27 T cell receptor beta chains were all obtained from the same sample, sequenced in a study of T cell responses to AZD1222 COVID-19 vaccine. Here immunoSEQ multiplex PCR was the method, and the copy in TCRdb shows in-frame clones only, minus some. The sample has under 150,000 clones, around 90% seen once; the top ten hold about 1.1%. Specimen: peripheral blood, collected 28 days after the second AZD1222 dose. These receptors all stem from an adult who received the AZD1222 COVID-19 vaccine.

This clone was seen once. The V gene is TRBV6-6, the J gene TRBJ2-3; 11 bases line up with TRBD2. This CDR3 is 15 amino acids long. Trimming cost V 5 bases and J 3 bases; bases outside gene matches: 4. CDR1 and CDR2 from the germline V gene are MNHNY and SVGAGI (reference sequence). This CDR3 reads CASSRSSGRTDTQYF. The CDR3 bases are TGTGCCAGCAGTCGATCTAGCGGGAGGACAGATACGCAGTATTTT.

The chain uses TRBV19 and TRBJ2-5; 7 nucleotides line up with TRBD1. Germline V lookup: CDR1 LNHDA, CDR2 SQIVND (reference sequence). The CDR3 has 16 residues. V lost 3 bases and J lost 5; bases outside the gene matches: 12. CDR3 bases: TGTGCCAGTAGTATGACAGGACAGGACAGATTGGAGACCCAGTACTTC. Translation: CASSMTGQDRLETQYF.

This clone came up once. Here the CDR3 reads CASSAKDLNYGYTF. The CDR3 DNA reads TGTGCCAGCTCAGCTAAAGACCTTAACTATGGCTACACCTTC. This rearrangement joins TRBV18 to TRBJ1-2; D uncertain. The CDR3 loop spans 14 amino acids. The germline CDR1 and CDR2 sequences are KGHSH and LQKENI. V shed 5 bases and J shed 1 base, with 11 bases lying between them.

The V call is TRBV4-2, the J call TRBJ1-1; D remains unclear. Trimming shortened V by 0 bases and J by 7 bases, and 9 bases separated the two germline ends. The germline gives CDR1 LGHNA, CDR2 YNFKEQ. CDR3 length: 13 residues. CDR3 nucleotides: TGTGCCAGCAGCCAAGAGCAGTCAAATGAAGCTTTCTTT. This encodes CASSQEQSNEAFF.

About this clone itself: An end of the junction differs from the germline gene, which may be a read error. The V and J genes are TRBV6-6 and TRBJ2-7; perhaps TRBD2 as D (6 bases). Germline loops: CDR1 MNHNY, CDR2 SVGAGI (reference sequence). This CDR3 is 14 amino acids long. The CDR3 sequence: CASSYGGMGNEQYF. CDR3 bases: TGTGCCAGCAGTTACGGAGGGATGGGGAACGAACAGTACTTC.

This chain joins TRBV24-1 and TRBJ2-1, with D possibly TRBD2 on 7 matching bases. The CDR3 has 16 amino acids. V dropped 4 bases and J dropped 4 bases, with 16 bases sitting between them. Germline V gene lookup returns CDR1 KGHDR and CDR2 SFDVKD. DNA of the CDR3: TGTGCCACCAGTGACTGGGAGGGACACCCGTACAATGAGCAGTTCTTC. The encoded protein is CATSDWEGHPYNEQFF.

The rearrangement uses TRBV10-3 and TRBJ1-4, with TRBD1 identical over 9 bases. The CDR3 totals 16 residues. CDR1 and CDR2 from the germline V gene are ENHRY and SYGVKD. V was pared by 2 bases and J by 6 bases, with 7 bases of the junction left unmatched. The CDR3 loop is CAISEATGGKDEKLFF. CDR3 DNA sequence: TGTGCCATCAGTGAGGCGACAGGGGGTAAAGATGAAAAACTGTTTTTT.

CDR3 sequence reads: CASSWGTGGAGTEAFF. For the CDR3, the DNA is TGTGCCAGCAGCTGGGGGACAGGGGGCGCAGGGACTGAAGCTTTCTTT. This chain links TRBV5-6 with TRBJ1-1; 12 positions match TRBD1. Germline CDR1 SGHDT, CDR2 YYEEEE. Losses at the gene ends were 3 bases for V and 5 bases for J; bases not matched to a gene: 8. This CDR3 is 16 amino acids long.

J is TRBJ1-4 and V is TRBV11-3; TRBD1 is a possible D gene (6 bases). From germline, CDR1 is SGHNT and CDR2 YENEEA. The CDR3 is made up of 19 amino acids. V lost 1 base and J 0 bases, leaving 18 bases between the germline ends. The CDR3 loop is CASSLGVGAGPPTNEKLFF. CDR3 nucleotides: TGTGCCAGCAGCTTAGGGGTGGGGGCAGGCCCCCCAACTAATGAAAAACTGTTTTTT.

The chain uses TRBV5-4 and TRBJ2-3; TRBD1 matches 7 bases. After removal of 3 bases from V and 4 bases from J, the junction contained 11 bases not matched to a gene. Looked up from germline, CDR1 is SGHNT and CDR2 is YYREEE (reference sequence). CDR3 length: 16 amino acids. Written as DNA, the CDR3 is TGTGCCAGCAGCTCAGGACAGGTTCGCACGTCAGATACGCAGTATTTT. Amino acids: CASSSGQVRTSDTQYF.

The V and J genes are TRBV30 and TRBJ2-3; 9 bases agree with TRBD1. The CDR3 consists of 15 residues. Germline CDR1 and CDR2: GTSNPN and SVGIG (reference sequence). V trimming: 3 bases; J trimming: 3 bases; junction bases outside the gene matches: 7. The CDR3 nucleotides read TGTGCCTGGAGCCTAACGACAGGGGGGACAGATACGCAGTATTTT. Translation gives CAWSLTTGGTDTQYF.

The chain uses TRBV27 and TRBJ2-7, with D possibly TRBD1 on 6 matching bases. V was pared by 6 bases and J by 3 bases, with 27 bases between. This CDR3 comprises 18 residues. The germline V gene has CDR1 MNHEY and CDR2 SMNVEV (reference sequence). CDR3 coding DNA: TGTGCCAGCAGCCGACGAGGACAGACCCCCACGCTAGGCTACGAGCAGTACTTC. Its translation is CASSRRGQTPTLGYEQYF.

This clone has just one count. The chain recombines TRBV28 with TRBJ1-5, with TRBD1 as a possible D gene (5 bases). V shed 8 bases and J shed 0 bases, with 8 bases lying between them. Germline values: CDR1 MDHEN, CDR2 SYDVKM. The CDR3 consists of 13 residues. CDR3: CASGGYSNQPQHF. The CDR3 DNA sequence: TGTGCCAGCGGGGGATATAGCAATCAGCCCCAGCATTTT.

This chain connects TRBV11-1 to TRBJ1-1; no definite D call. Germline lookup yields CDR1 SGHAT and CDR2 FQDESV (reference sequence). V was cut by 1 base and J by 1 base, with 10 bases left in between. This CDR3 is 15 amino acids long. CDR3 nucleotides: TGTGCCAGCAGCTTAGTCCCGACACCGAACACTGAAGCTTTCTTT. This sequence encodes CASSLVPTPNTEAFF.

The chain uses TRBV20-1 and TRBJ1-1, with D perhaps matching TRBD1 (5 bases). From germline, CDR1 is DFQATT and CDR2 SNEGSKA (reference sequence). There are 11 residues in the CDR3. V gave up 4 bases and J gave up 10 bases, with 13 bases separating them. The CDR3 loop reads CSATGRDGAFF. DNA for the CDR3: TGCAGTGCTACCGGCAGGGACGGAGCTTTCTTT.

V gene TRBV18 combines with J gene TRBJ2-7, with 8 nucleotides matching TRBD2. This CDR3 region has 14 residues. Germline V lookup: CDR1 KGHSH, CDR2 LQKENI. The junction had 2 bases not matched to a gene; V was cut back by 0 bases and J by 4 bases. The CDR3: CASSPPAGVYEQYF. CDR3 bases: TGTGCCAGCTCACCACCAGCGGGGGTATACGAGCAGTACTTC.

The chain uses TRBV3-1 (or the pseudogene TRBV3-2) and TRBJ1-5, with TRBD1 matching over 7 bases. The CDR3 loop spans 15 amino acids. Germline V gives CDR1 LGHDT, CDR2 YNNKEL (reference sequence). The V gene end was trimmed by 4 bases and the J gene end by 5 bases; junction bases not matched to a gene: 8. Here the CDR3 DNA reads TGTGCCAGCAGCCTTGGGACAGTAGGGTATCAGCCCCAGCATTTT. Protein: CASSLGTVGYQPQHF.

This chain connects TRBV5-6 to TRBJ2-7; TRBD1 aligns across 7 bases. From germline, CDR1 is SGHDT and CDR2 YYEEEE. V shed 5 bases and J 3 bases; nucleotides not matched to a gene: 5. CDR3 size: 13 residues. CDR3 sequence: CASSGGQNYEQYF. CDR3 bases: TGTGCCAGCAGTGGGGGACAGAACTACGAGCAGTACTTC.

The rearrangement links TRBV6-4 to TRBJ1-4; possibly TRBD1 for D (6 bases). Germline CDR1 MRHNA, CDR2 SNTAGT. This CDR3 has 17 residues. V gave up 0 bases and J gave up 8 bases, with 19 bases separating them. This chain's CDR3 is CASSDSVLNRVWEKLFF. CDR3 bases: TGTGCCAGCAGTGACTCCGTCTTAAACAGGGTATGGGAAAAACTGTTTTTT.

The chain carries TRBV7-8 and TRBJ2-3, with 10 bases that match TRBD2. Trimming took 5 bases from V and 6 from J; bases not matched to a gene: 11. The CDR3 contains 16 residues. In germline, CDR1 is SGHVS, CDR2 FQNEAQ. The CDR3 DNA follows: TGTGCCAGCAGCCCCGTGGTAGCGGGGGGCGGTGATACGCAGTATTTT. This codes for CASSPVVAGGGDTQYF.

This sequence joins TRBV14 and TRBJ1-1; maybe TRBD1 (5 bases). Trimming pared 0 bases from V and 3 bases from J, leaving 14 bases between. The germline V gene has CDR1 SGHDN and CDR2 FVKESK. CDR3 length: 16 amino acids. The CDR3 bases are TGTGCCAGCAGCCAAGATGGAAAGGGGTTGGACACTGAAGCTTTCTTT. Encoded protein: CASSQDGKGLDTEAFF.

The V call is TRBV28, the J call TRBJ1-2; unclear D gene. V shed 2 bases and J shed 3 bases, with 7 bases lying between them. Germline V gene sequence: CDR1 MDHEN, CDR2 SYDVKM. The CDR3 is made up of 13 amino acids. The CDR3 DNA follows: TGTGCCAGCAGTTTAAAGCCAGACTATGGCTACACCTTC. The encoded protein is CASSLKPDYGYTF.

CDR3 region: CASSPTDYGYTF. CDR3 bases: TGTGCCAGCAGCCCGACAGACTATGGCTACACCTTC. The V and J genes are TRBV7-9 and TRBJ1-2; D is perhaps TRBD1 (5 bases). V lost 5 bases, J lost 3 bases, and 7 bases lay in between. Germline loops: CDR1 SEHNR, CDR2 FQNEAQ (reference sequence). CDR3 size: 12 residues. The full variable domain, in which reference TRBV7-9 and TRBJ1-2 provide the parts outside the CDR3, is DTGVSQNPRHKITKRGQNVTFRCDPISEHNRLYWYRQTLGQGPEFLTYFQNEAQLEKSRLLSDRFSAERPKGSFSTLEIQRTEQGDSAMYLCASSPTDYGYTFGSGTRLTVV.

This clone was seen once. The chain links TRBV5-4 to TRBJ1-4, with 7 nucleotides matching TRBD1. The CDR3 contains 14 residues. Germline assignment: CDR1 SGHNT and CDR2 YYREEE (reference sequence). V gave up 4 bases and J gave up 7 bases; unmatched junction bases: 7. The CDR3 nucleotides are TGTGCCAGCAGCCCTGGACAGGAGCGTGAAAAACTGTTTTTT. Protein product: CASSPGQEREKLFF.

This chain joins TRBV15 and TRBJ2-1; 8 bases map to TRBD2. This CDR3 region has 16 residues. Trimming took 1 base from V and 2 from J; bases not matched to a gene: 4. Germline loops: CDR1 LNHNV, CDR2 YYDKDF (reference sequence). The CDR3 sequence: CATSRGIGGAYNEQFF. The DNA of the CDR3 is TGTGCCACCAGCAGAGGGATCGGGGGGGCCTACAATGAGCAGTTCTTC.

The gene calls are TRBV11-2 and TRBJ2-7; the D gene is possibly TRBD2 (6 bases). This CDR3 is built from 15 residues. Trimming stripped 1 base from V and 0 bases from J, with 10 bases between. Germline V gene lookup returns CDR1 SGHAT and CDR2 FQNNGV. DNA for the CDR3: TGTGCCAGCAGCTTAGTAGCGGACCCCTCCTACGAGCAGTACTTC. Protein product: CASSLVADPSYEQYF.

Worth noting for this clone: At the DNA level, this CDR3 is encoded by other sequences in the same sample as well. The rearrangement uses TRBV9 and TRBJ2-7; 13 bases agree with TRBD2. From germline, CDR1 is SGDLS and CDR2 YYNGEE. The CDR3 is made up of 15 amino acids. V lost 3 bases, J lost 4 bases, and 4 bases stayed unmatched. The CDR3 DNA reads as TGTGCCAGCAGCGCCGGACTAGCGGGGGTGTACGAGCAGTACTTC. Residues: CASSAGLAGVYEQYF.